These T cell receptor beta chains were read from a single sample in a study of type 1 and type 2 diabetes patients. TCRdb used MiXCR to reprocess the multiplex PCR reads, holding one entry per CDR3 protein. The profile shows around 300,000 distinct CDR3 sequences, around 50% of them singletons. The sequencing sample was made of peripheral blood mononuclear cells (PBMCs). The receptors shown here come from a man younger than 35 with type 2 diabetes. The CDR3 runs from the conserved cysteine through the conserved F or W. The order of the fields is CDR3 DNA, CDR3 protein, clone size, V gene, D gene, J gene. The D gene is left open where the match is weak. For some rows the clone size is stated as once, few or many, or as a class when expanded; others skip it.

DNA: TGTGCCAGCAGGAGGGGTGGCTATGGCTACACCTTC
CDR3: CASRRGGYGYTF
size: .
V: TRBV2
D: .
J: TRBJ1-2

DNA: TGTGCCAGCAGTGAAGACCAGCAAGAGACCCAGTACTTC
CDR3: CASSEDQQETQYF
size: many
V: TRBV2
D: .
J: TRBJ2-5

DNA: TGCGCCAGCAGCCAGCCTGCCTCCGGGACTAGCGGGGACGAGCAGTACTTC
CDR3: CASSQPASGTSGDEQYF
size: .
V: TRBV4-1
D: TRBD2
J: TRBJ2-7

DNA: TGTGCCAGCAGCGACACTAGCGGAAACTCCTACGAGCAGTACTTC
CDR3: CASSDTSGNSYEQYF
size: .
V: TRBV7-6
D: TRBD2
J: TRBJ2-7

DNA: TGTGCCAGCAGTGAAGGGACAGCCTTCCGCGCGCGGGAGCGGTACTTC
CDR3: CASSEGTAFRARERYF
size: .
V: TRBV7-3
D: .
J: TRBJ2-7

DNA: TGTGCCATCAGTGAGGGGGGGATCTATGGCTACACCTTC
CDR3: CAISEGGIYGYTF
size: many
V: TRBV10-3
D: .
J: TRBJ1-2

DNA: TGTGCCAGCAGCACCGGGACGGCGAACACTGAAGCTTTCTTT
CDR3: CASSTGTANTEAFF
size: .
V: TRBV12-3/TRBV12-4
D: .
J: TRBJ1-1

DNA: TGCGCCAGCAGTGAAACAGGGAAGAACGAGCAGTACTTC
CDR3: CASSETGKNEQYF
size: .
V: TRBV2
D: .
J: TRBJ2-7

DNA: TGCGCCAGCAGTCTATACAGGGGGACGTACGAGCAGTACTTC
CDR3: CASSLYRGTYEQYF
size: .
V: TRBV5-1
D: TRBD1
J: TRBJ2-7

DNA: TGTGCCAGCAGCTTAGCGGTAGGCGGAAACACCATATATTTT
CDR3: CASSLAVGGNTIYF
size: .
V: TRBV7-2
D: .
J: TRBJ1-3

DNA: TGTGCCAGCAGCTTAGGGACAGGGGTAGCAGATACGCAGTATTTT
CDR3: CASSLGTGVADTQYF
size: .
V: TRBV7-6
D: TRBD1
J: TRBJ2-3